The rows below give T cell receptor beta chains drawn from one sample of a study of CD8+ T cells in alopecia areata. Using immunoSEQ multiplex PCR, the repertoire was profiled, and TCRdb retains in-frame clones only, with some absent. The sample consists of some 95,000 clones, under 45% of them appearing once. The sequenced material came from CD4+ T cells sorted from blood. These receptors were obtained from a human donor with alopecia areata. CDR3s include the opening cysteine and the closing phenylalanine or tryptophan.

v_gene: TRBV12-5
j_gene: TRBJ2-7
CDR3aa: CASGRDGRVYEQYF

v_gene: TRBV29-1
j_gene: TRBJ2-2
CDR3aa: CSALLYVNTGELFF

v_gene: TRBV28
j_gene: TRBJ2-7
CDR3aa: CASSPLIGSDYEQYF

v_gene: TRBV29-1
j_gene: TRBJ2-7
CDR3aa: CSVRQGSSYEQYF

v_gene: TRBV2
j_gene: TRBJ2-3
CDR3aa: CASSDDFTDTQYF

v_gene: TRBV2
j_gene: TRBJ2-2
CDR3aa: CASSGLSGELFF

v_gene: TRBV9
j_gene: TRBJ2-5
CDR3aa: CASSLGTVQETQYF

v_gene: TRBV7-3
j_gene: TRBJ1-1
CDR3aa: CASSLSLSMAFF

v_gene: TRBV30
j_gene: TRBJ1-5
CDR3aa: CAWKRTGNNQPQHF

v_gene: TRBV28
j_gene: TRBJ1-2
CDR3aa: CASSSGSPDFYGYTF

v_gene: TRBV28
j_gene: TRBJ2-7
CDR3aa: CASMGTSYEQYF

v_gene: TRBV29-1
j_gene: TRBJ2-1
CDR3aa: CSVERTGGSNEQFF

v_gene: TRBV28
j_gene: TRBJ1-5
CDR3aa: CASSAIGRNQPQHF

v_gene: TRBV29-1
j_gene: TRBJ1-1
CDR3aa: CSVDKNTEAFF

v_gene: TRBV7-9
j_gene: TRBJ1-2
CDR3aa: CASGVDPDPRHTF

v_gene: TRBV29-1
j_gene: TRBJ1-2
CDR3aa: CSAGQGSGYTF

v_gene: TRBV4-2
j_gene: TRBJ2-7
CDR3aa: CASSQDLEYEQYF

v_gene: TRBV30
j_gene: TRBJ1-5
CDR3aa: CASGSAPNQPQHF

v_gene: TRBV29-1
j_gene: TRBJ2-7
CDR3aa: CSARTSGNAYEQYF

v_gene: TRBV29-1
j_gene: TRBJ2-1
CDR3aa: CSVAEDRAGNEQFF

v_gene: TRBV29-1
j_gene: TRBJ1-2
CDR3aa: CSVMTGFVDGYTF

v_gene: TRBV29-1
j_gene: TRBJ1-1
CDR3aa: CSVVRDTEAFF

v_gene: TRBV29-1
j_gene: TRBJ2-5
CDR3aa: CSVEGTGLTQETQYF

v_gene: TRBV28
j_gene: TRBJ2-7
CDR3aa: CASRVGAGLYEQYF

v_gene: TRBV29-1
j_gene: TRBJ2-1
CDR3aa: CSVEPFGVAGYNEQFF

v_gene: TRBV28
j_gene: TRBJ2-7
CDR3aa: CASALSGGSYEQYF

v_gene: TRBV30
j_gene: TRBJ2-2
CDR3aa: CAWGGLTGSTGELFF

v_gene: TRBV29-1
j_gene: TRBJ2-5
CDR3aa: CSGKRSFQETQYF

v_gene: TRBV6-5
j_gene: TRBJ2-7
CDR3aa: CASNSGVEQYF

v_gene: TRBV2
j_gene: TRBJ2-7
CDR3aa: CASSESASGSYEQYF

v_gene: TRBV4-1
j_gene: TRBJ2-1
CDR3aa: CASSQVGRVLRNEQFF

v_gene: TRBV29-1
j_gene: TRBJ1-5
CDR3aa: CSVSQGANQPQHF

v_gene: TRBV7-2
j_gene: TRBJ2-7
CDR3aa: CASGYPTPSYEQYF

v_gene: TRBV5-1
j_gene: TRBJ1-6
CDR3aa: CASSLGDGDSPLHF

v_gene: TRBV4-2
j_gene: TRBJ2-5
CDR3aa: CASSTGAGTHEETQYF

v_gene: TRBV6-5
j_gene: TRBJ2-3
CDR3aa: CASRRDSLLGTQYF

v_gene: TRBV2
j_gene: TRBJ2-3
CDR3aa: CASSEAGTQYF